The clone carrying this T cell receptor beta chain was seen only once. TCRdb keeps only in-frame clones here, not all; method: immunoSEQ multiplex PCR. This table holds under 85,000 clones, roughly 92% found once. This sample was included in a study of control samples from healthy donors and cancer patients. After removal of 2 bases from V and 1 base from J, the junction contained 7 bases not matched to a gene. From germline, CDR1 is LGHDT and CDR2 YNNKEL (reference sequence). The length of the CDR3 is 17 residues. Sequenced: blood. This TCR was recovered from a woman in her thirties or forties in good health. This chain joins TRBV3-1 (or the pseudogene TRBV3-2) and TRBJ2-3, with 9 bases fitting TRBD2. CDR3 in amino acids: CASSQIVPSGGTDTQYF. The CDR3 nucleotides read TGTGCCAGCAGCCAAATTGTTCCTAGCGGGGGCACAGATACGCAGTATTTT.